A selection of T cell receptor beta chains follows, all from one sample in a study of CD8 T cells in Susac syndrome. TCRdb re-derived calls from the immunoSEQ multiplex PCR reads in MiXCR, one entry per CDR3 protein. This table holds around 230,000 distinct CDR3 sequences, roughly 95% found once. Sequences were obtained from CD4+ T cells from PBMCs. The receptors come from a human donor with Susac syndrome. CDR3s include the opening cysteine and the closing phenylalanine or tryptophan. D genes are given only for firm matches. Expanded clones are given a class, and other clones once, few, many or no size at all.

>TRBV12-5|.|.|TRBJ2-2
CASVKRAIGGELFF
TGTGCTAGTGTGAAAAGGGCGATAGGAGGGGAGCTGTTTTTT
>TRBV20-1|TRBD2|.|TRBJ2-3
CSARGKREWGTDTQYF
TGCAGTGCTAGGGGAAAGCGGGAGTGGGGGACAGATACGCAGTATTTT
>TRBV28|TRBD1|.|TRBJ2-7
CASSWAGGSYEQYF
TGTGCCAGCAGTTGGGCAGGGGGCTCCTACGAGCAGTACTTC
>TRBV27|.|.|TRBJ1-1
CASRQGWQAFF
TGTGCCAGCAGGCAGGGGTGGCAGGCTTTCTTT
>TRBV5-1|TRBD1|.|TRBJ1-2
CASRLEQGANYGYTF
TGCGCCAGCAGACTAGAACAGGGGGCTAACTATGGCTACACCTTC
>TRBV20-1|TRBD2|.|TRBJ2-1
CSARDPRGAYNEQFF
TGCAGTGCTAGAGATCCGCGGGGGGCATACAATGAGCAGTTCTTC
>TRBV6-4|.|.|TRBJ2-2
CASSDPSLGAGELFF
TGTGCCAGCAGTGACCCCAGCCTGGGGGCCGGGGAGCTGTTTTTT
>TRBV20-1|TRBD2|once|TRBJ2-5
CSASRGGETQYF
TGCAGTGCTAGCCGGGGGGGTGAGACCCAGTACTTC
>TRBV28|.|.|TRBJ2-5
CASSSTSISPRQETQYF
TGTGCCAGCAGTTCAACCTCTATCTCCCCAAGGCAAGAGACCCAGTACTTC
>TRBV30|.|.|TRBJ2-7
CAWSGSTTLGFEQYF
TGTGCCTGGAGTGGATCCACCACTTTAGGTTTCGAGCAGTACTTC
>TRBV12-3/TRBV12-4|TRBD2|.|TRBJ2-1
CASSPQAGVGNEQFF
TGTGCCAGCAGTCCTCAAGCGGGAGTCGGCAATGAGCAGTTCTTC
>TRBV20-1|.|.|TRBJ1-4
CSASSPNEKLFF
TGCAGTGCTAGTAGCCCGAATGAAAAACTGTTTTTT
>TRBV24-1|.|.|TRBJ2-3
CATSDRLTDTQYF
TGTGCCACCAGTGACCGTCTCACAGATACGCAGTATTTT
>TRBV29-1|.|.|TRBJ1-2
CSAESPDADFGYTF
TGCAGCGCCGAGTCACCGGACGCTGACTTTGGCTACACCTTC
>TRBV27|.|.|TRBJ2-4
CASSLAASAKNIQYF
TGTGCCAGCAGTTTAGCAGCGTCAGCCAAAAACATTCAGTACTTC
>TRBV6-5|.|.|TRBJ2-1
CASSYVESPRAYNEQFF
TGTGCCAGCAGTTACGTGGAAAGTCCTCGGGCCTACAATGAGCAGTTCTTC
>TRBV20-1|.|.|TRBJ2-3
CSATGESTDTQYF
TGCAGTGCGACAGGAGAAAGCACAGATACGCAGTATTTT
>TRBV30|.|.|TRBJ2-5
CAWTGKETQYF
TGTGCCTGGACAGGGAAGGAGACCCAGTACTTC
>TRBV30|.|.|TRBJ2-1
CAWSPSAANNEQFF
TGTGCCTGGAGTCCCTCGGCGGCGAACAATGAGCAGTTCTTC
>TRBV12-3/TRBV12-4|.|.|TRBJ2-3
CASSPPRLGDTQYF
TGTGCCAGCAGCCCTCCCCGACTAGGGGATACGCAGTATTTT
>TRBV6-6|.|.|TRBJ1-2
CAPAVGSYGYTF
TGTGCGCCTGCGGTAGGGAGCTATGGCTACACCTTC
>TRBV5-1|TRBD2|.|TRBJ2-7
CASSQGLAGGPREQYF
TGCGCCAGCAGCCAGGGACTAGCGGGAGGGCCCAGGGAGCAGTACTTC
>TRBV5-4|TRBD1|.|TRBJ1-2
CASRAGGSGLGYGYTF
TGTGCCAGCCGGGCAGGGGGCTCGGGGTTAGGGTATGGCTACACCTTC
>TRBV5-1|TRBD1|.|TRBJ1-1
CASSSQGQGLEAFF
TGCGCCAGCAGCTCCCAGGGACAGGGACTAGAAGCTTTCTTT
>TRBV20-1|.|.|TRBJ1-2
CSGRTGTGYTF
TGCAGTGGTAGGACGGGGACTGGCTACACCTTC
>TRBV15|.|.|TRBJ2-7
CATSRDRVFSYEQYF
TGTGCCACCAGCAGAGATCGAGTCTTCTCCTACGAGCAGTACTTC
>TRBV20-1|.|.|TRBJ1-1
CSASGQLNTEAFF
TGCAGTGCTAGTGGGCAGTTGAACACTGAAGCTTTCTTT
>TRBV20-1|.|.|TRBJ1-1
CSALPGGTEAFF
TGCAGTGCCCTACCGGGGGGCACTGAAGCTTTCTTT
>TRBV12-3/TRBV12-4|.|.|TRBJ1-1
CASSVLPWGTEAFF
TGTGCCAGCAGTGTCCTACCCTGGGGTACTGAAGCTTTCTTT
>TRBV11-3|.|.|TRBJ1-1
CASSPVVGKYTEAFF
TGTGCCAGCAGCCCCGTTGTGGGGAAATACACTGAAGCTTTCTTT
>TRBV12-3/TRBV12-4|TRBD1|.|TRBJ2-4
CASKGGVDIQYF
TGTGCCAGCAAAGGGGGCGTGGACATTCAGTACTTC
>TRBV18|TRBD1|.|TRBJ2-3
CASSPGQRSTDTQYF
TGTGCCAGCTCACCGGGACAGCGAAGCACAGATACGCAGTATTTT
>TRBV7-3|TRBD2|.|TRBJ2-3
CASSLAGATDTQYF
TGTGCCAGCAGCTTAGCGGGAGCTACAGATACGCAGTATTTT
>TRBV20-1|.|.|TRBJ2-5
CSANKPLRRDFQETQYF
TGCAGTGCTAATAAACCCCTGAGGAGGGACTTCCAAGAGACCCAGTACTTC
>TRBV9|.|.|TRBJ1-2
CASSRPGGTLYGYTF
TGTGCCAGCAGCCGGCCCGGTGGGACTCTGTATGGCTACACCTTC
>TRBV25-1|.|once|TRBJ1-2
CASSELGHLNYGYTF
TGTGCCAGCAGCGAACTGGGACATCTGAACTATGGCTACACCTTC
>TRBV6-2/TRBV6-3|.|once|TRBJ1-1
CASSPLPGRLNTEAFF
TGTGCCAGCAGCCCCCTCCCGGGCAGACTGAACACTGAAGCTTTCTTT
>TRBV5-1|TRBD1|.|TRBJ2-5
CASSSTGQQETQYF
TGCGCCAGCAGCTCAACGGGACAGCAAGAGACCCAGTACTTC
>TRBV15|.|.|TRBJ2-7
CATSRDPGRWGYEQYF
TGTGCCACCAGCAGAGATCCCGGCCGATGGGGCTACGAGCAGTACTTC
>TRBV20-1|.|.|TRBJ1-4
CSASGREKLFF
TGCAGTGCTAGTGGGCGGGAAAAACTGTTTTTT
>TRBV23-1|TRBD1|.|TRBJ1-1
CASYLDPTTGGNTEAFF
TGCGCCAGCTATCTGGACCCAACCACAGGGGGTAACACTGAAGCTTTCTTT
>TRBV2|.|.|TRBJ2-7
CASTVLSLGEQYF
TGTGCCAGCACGGTCCTAAGCCTGGGAGAGCAGTACTTC
>TRBV12-3/TRBV12-4|.|.|TRBJ2-7
CASSLGPSTYEQYF
TGTGCCAGCAGTTTGGGGCCTAGCACGTACGAGCAGTACTTC
>TRBV23-1|.|.|TRBJ2-7
CASSQSVRPRDNSYEQYF
TGCGCCAGCAGTCAATCTGTCCGACCGCGGGACAACTCCTACGAGCAGTACTTC
>TRBV29-1|.|.|TRBJ2-5
CSVGGGDTQYF
TGCAGCGTCGGAGGTGGGGACACCCAGTACTTC
>TRBV12-3/TRBV12-4|.|once|TRBJ2-2
CASSLAPGPNTGELFF
TGTGCCAGCAGTTTAGCGCCCGGCCCTAACACCGGGGAGCTGTTTTTT
>TRBV29-1|.|.|TRBJ2-1
CSVEDVAISSYNEQFF
TGCAGCGTTGAAGATGTGGCGATCAGCTCCTACAATGAGCAGTTCTTC
>TRBV30|.|once|TRBJ1-1
CAWSLRLHRNTEAFF
TGTGCCTGGAGTCTTCGGCTTCATCGGAACACTGAAGCTTTCTTT